This entry concerns a single TCR beta chain. Its antigen is not identified. Time point given: week 23, last vaccination. Each dose delivered 300 ug of mutant IDH1 20-mer peptide subcutaneously with imiquimod. This sample is part of a study of a mutant IDH1 vaccine in newly diagnosed glioma. Across the whole study: Patients were started on vaccination 4-6 weeks after radiotherapy alone, or with temozolomide cycles. Before enrollment, the patients had been treated with radiotherapy alone, temozolomide alone, or both together. Most of them had received both. Study findings and constraints: The vaccine induced immune responses, and these occurred in around 93% of patients.

Germline lookup yields CDR1 MDHEN and CDR2 SYDVKM. V dropped 1 base and J dropped 0 bases, with 22 bases sitting between them. The CDR3 has 19 residues. Here immunoSEQ multiplex PCR was the method, and the copy in TCRdb shows in-frame clones only, minus some. Seen here are fewer than 45,000 clones, about 78% observed once, and the top ten hold approximately 6.5%. The starting material was PBMCs, obtained from a glioma patient whose treatment included an IDH1 peptide vaccine. This TCR was sampled from a woman aged 40 to 50 with glioma. Some clones in this sample may be carry-over from other donors' samples. V gene TRBV28 combines with J gene TRBJ2-7; no reliable D call. The CDR3: CASSLYMRFEKSSSYEQYF. The CDR3 DNA reads as TGTGCCAGCAGTTTATACATGCGATTTGAGAAGAGTAGCTCCTACGAGCAGTACTTC.